These 13 T cell receptor beta chains originate from one sample sequenced in a study of radiotherapy plus CTLA-4 blockade in lung cancer. TCRdb's copy holds only in-frame clones and misses some; the assay was immunoSEQ multiplex PCR. This sample has approximately 52,000 clones, with about 85% found just once. The sequencing used peripheral blood, collected from a patient treated with radiotherapy plus ipilimumab. These receptors were collected from a human donor with non-small cell lung cancer who had a complete response to radiotherapy plus ipilimumab.

The V call is TRBV5-1, the J call TRBJ2-3; TRBD1 matches 7 bases. Germline CDR1 reads SGHRS; CDR2 reads YFSETQ. The CDR3 runs 15 residues. J lost 2 bases, V lost 4 bases, and 7 bases had no gene match. The DNA of the CDR3 is TGCGCCAGCAGCCCAGGGGACAGACACACAGATACGCAGTATTTT. This encodes CASSPGDRHTDTQYF.

V usage is TRBV9 and J usage is TRBJ2-1; D unclear. Deletions cut 6 bases from V and 12 bases from J, with 10 bases between. Germline loops: CDR1 SGDLS, CDR2 YYNGEE. The CDR3 sequence is 10 residues long. The CDR3 loop is CASTRAGQFF. Here the CDR3 DNA reads TGTGCCAGCACCCGAGCAGGGCAGTTCTTC.

This clone was counted once. This chain's CDR3 is CASRPGITDTQYF. CDR3 in DNA: TGTGCCAGCAGACCCGGGATCACAGATACGCAGTATTTT. This rearrangement joins TRBV6-5 to TRBJ2-3; a possible D gene is TRBD2 (5 bases). Trimming shortened V by 6 bases and J by 2 bases, and 9 bases separated the two germline ends. The CDR3 is made up of 13 amino acids. Germline CDR1 and CDR2: MNHEY and SVGAGI.

The V and J genes are TRBV18 and TRBJ2-1, with a tentative D call TRBD1 (6 bases). Germline loops: CDR1 KGHSH, CDR2 LQKENI. Trimming took 1 base from V and 6 from J, leaving 13 bases between them. The CDR3 has 15 amino acids. The CDR3 loop is CASSPLLTGSNEQFF. In nucleotides, the CDR3 is TGTGCCAGCTCACCACTATTGACAGGTTCCAATGAGCAGTTCTTC. Using reference TRBV18 and TRBJ2-1 for the parts outside the CDR3, the full variable domain is NAGVMQNPRHLVRRRGQEARLRCSPMKGHSHVYWYRQLPEEGLKFMVYLQKENIIDESGMPKERFSAEFPKEGPSILRIQQVVRGDSAAYFCASSPLLTGSNEQFFGPGTRLTVL.

The chain combines TRBV30 with TRBJ1-1; D not certain. CDR1 is GTSNPN and CDR2 is SVGIG in the germline V gene (reference sequence). Trimming removed 0 bases at V and 8 bases at J, with 7 bases between. The CDR3 runs 11 residues. The CDR3 coding sequence is TGTGCCTGGAGTGTACGGTTAGAAGCTTTCTTT. This translates into CAWSVRLEAFF. The whole variable domain, remainder taken from reference TRBV30 and TRBJ1-1, is SQTIHQWPATLVQPVGSPLSLECTVEGTSNPNLYWYRQAAGRGLQLLFYSVGIGQISSEVPQNLSASRPQDRQFILSSKKLLLSDSGFYLCAWSVRLEAFFGQGTRLTVV.

As for this clone: The germline gene is not matched at one end of the junction; a read error may be the cause. This CDR3 reads CASSLTTSGGVTF. The CDR3 bases are TGTGCCAGCAGCTTAACGACTAGCGGGGGGGTAACCTTC. The chain joins TRBV5-4 to TRBJ2-7; TRBD2 aligns across 14 bases. Looked up from germline, CDR1 is SGHNT and CDR2 is YYREEE (reference sequence). This CDR3 has 13 amino acids. The full variable domain, rest sourced from reference TRBV5-4 and TRBJ2-7, is ETGVTQSPTHLIKTRGQQVTLRCSSQSGHNTVSWYQQALGQGPQFIFQYYREEENGRGNFPPRFSGLQFPNYSSELNVNALELDDSALYLCASSLTTSGGVTFGPGTRLTVT.

The rearrangement uses TRBV19 and TRBJ2-2; D ambiguous. Germline V gives CDR1 LNHDA, CDR2 SQIVND (reference sequence). The germline V and J ends were trimmed by 8 bases and 1 base, with 8 bases remaining between them. The CDR3 is 13 amino acids. The CDR3 sequence: CASAPRNTGELFF. CDR3 DNA sequence: TGTGCCAGTGCCCCGAGGAACACCGGGGAGCTGTTTTTT.

In regard to this clone: At one end, the junction sequence differs from germline, possibly due to a read error. The chain is built from TRBV5-1 and TRBJ1-2; weak D call: TRBD1 (5 bases). Per germline, CDR1 SGHRS and CDR2 YFSETQ. The CDR3 covers 14 residues. The CDR3 is CASSWGGPNYGYTF. For the CDR3, the DNA is TGCGCCAGCAGCTGGGGGGGACCTAATTATGGCTACACCTTC.

The chain recombines TRBV4-1 with TRBJ2-7; D perhaps matches TRBD1 (6 bases). The germline gives CDR1 MGHRA, CDR2 YSYEKL. Trimming shortened V by 1 base and J by 2 bases, and 12 bases separated the two germline ends. The CDR3 is 15 amino acids. CDR3 protein: CASSQGGQRPYEQYF. The CDR3 coding sequence is TGCGCCAGCAGCCAAGGCGGACAGAGACCCTACGAGCAGTACTTC.

The chain couples TRBV18 to TRBJ2-3, with 7 bases fitting TRBD1. Germline V gives CDR1 KGHSH, CDR2 LQKENI. Trimming took 4 bases from V and 1 from J; bases not matched to a gene: 2. The CDR3 extends over 14 amino acids. CDR3 residues: CASSLGQRTDTQYF. The CDR3 DNA sequence: TGTGCCAGCTCACTGGGACAGCGCACAGATACGCAGTATTTT.

The chain joins TRBV6-5 to TRBJ1-5; possible D gene TRBD1, 6 bases. There are 14 residues in the CDR3. Germline assignment: CDR1 MNHEY and CDR2 SVGAGI. The germline V and J ends were trimmed by 11 bases and 6 bases, with 20 bases remaining between them. Written as DNA, the CDR3 is TGTGCCGTGGCTAGGCAGGGGCTGAGTCAGCCCCAGCATTTT. It specifies CAVARQGLSQPQHF.

This clone came up once. The rearrangement links TRBV16 to TRBJ1-2; D is uncertain. Germline loops: CDR1 KGHSY, CDR2 FQNENV. V gave up 4 bases and J gave up 6 bases, with 21 bases separating them. The CDR3 spans 16 residues. Here the CDR3 reads CASSPTTVTLQNGYTF. DNA of the CDR3: TGTGCCAGCAGCCCTACAACAGTTACCTTACAGAATGGCTACACCTTC.

J is TRBJ1-5 and V is TRBV30; D call uncertain. The length of the CDR3 is 13 residues. Trimming removed 2 bases from V and 4 bases from J, with 9 bases in between. Looked up from germline, CDR1 is GTSNPN and CDR2 is SVGIG (reference sequence). DNA of the CDR3: TGTGCCTGGAGTCCCGACTCGAATCAGCCCCAGCATTTT. Translating it yields CAWSPDSNQPQHF. Full variable domain (outside the CDR3, taken from reference TRBV30 and TRBJ1-5): SQTIHQWPATLVQPVGSPLSLECTVEGTSNPNLYWYRQAAGRGLQLLFYSVGIGQISSEVPQNLSASRPQDRQFILSSKKLLLSDSGFYLCAWSPDSNQPQHFGDGTRLSIL.